This TCR beta chain emerged from a study of shared T cell receptors in the human thymus. Method: immunoSEQ multiplex PCR; TCRdb's copy keeps in-frame clones and lacks some. The table includes under 700,000 clones, about 80% detected once. These sequences were also reported in another study, on human thymus T cells. In that study: Corrective surgery for congenital heart defects was being performed on the healthy Finnish infants who were the donors. In corrective heart surgery, resections were taken, and these provided the thymus tissue. It looked as if thymic and blood repertoires used V and J genes in a biased way. Related research reported highly overlapping thymic repertoires among unrelated individuals.

The clonotype originates from a boy under two years old with a congenital heart defect. Source material: thymocytes.

The CDR3 region has the DNA TGTGCCAGCAGCCTACAGACAGGTGAGGCGTCCTACGAGCAGTACTTC. It specifies CASSLQTGEASYEQYF. This chain links TRBV7-9 with TRBJ2-7, with a weak D call TRBD1 (6 bases). The V gene's germline CDR1 is SEHNR and CDR2 FQNEAQ (reference sequence). V was pared by 5 bases and J by 1 base, with 18 bases between. This CDR3 has 16 residues.